The next 9 T cell receptor beta chains were all read from a single sample in a study of human T cells and chemical hapten exposure. MiXCR was run by TCRdb on the RACE reads, yielding one entry per CDR3 protein. Among fewer than 300,000 distinct CDR3 sequences listed, around 7.3% were seen once. Stated time point: pre-sensitization, week 0. Treatment in this sample: therapeutic diphenylcyclopropenone sensitization with weekly scalp DPC. The sample here was whole blood, taken in connection with sensitization to the hapten diphenylcyclopropenone (DPC). The receptors derive from a man aged 18 to 35 with alopecia areata. Some clones in this sample may be carry-over from other donors' samples.

This chain connects TRBV5-1 to TRBJ2-1; D gene ambiguous. The CDR3 consists of 16 residues. CDR1 SGHRS and CDR2 YFSETQ come from the germline V gene. Trimming left V 0 bases short and J 2 bases short, with 12 bases between. The chain's CDR3 is CASSLGPQGPYNEQFF. The CDR3 nucleotides are TGCGCCAGCAGCTTGGGACCCCAAGGACCCTACAATGAGCAGTTCTTC.

This clonotype appeared a few times. This rearrangement joins TRBV5-5 to TRBJ1-1; no definite D call. Germline values: CDR1 SGHKS, CDR2 YYEKEE (reference sequence). The CDR3 covers 15 residues. Deletions cut 4 bases from V and 0 bases from J, with 13 bases between. CDR3 DNA: TGTGCCAGCAGCCTCCTATCTCCCTTGAACACTGAAGCTTTCTTT. Protein product: CASSLLSPLNTEAFF.

This clonotype was counted a few times. J is TRBJ2-5 and V is TRBV27; no definite D call. The CDR3 has 15 amino acids. The germline V and J ends were trimmed by 4 bases and 0 bases, with 12 bases remaining between them. Looked up from germline, CDR1 is MNHEY and CDR2 is SMNVEV (reference sequence). The CDR3 nucleotides read TGTGCCAGCAGTTCTTTAAGGGTAAACCAAGAGACCCAGTACTTC. This codes for CASSSLRVNQETQYF.

This clonotype was found a few times. J is TRBJ2-6 and V is TRBV5-1, with 9 bases identical to TRBD1. J lost 9 bases, V lost 4 bases, and 8 bases had no gene match. Germline V gene data show CDR1 as SGHRS and CDR2 as YFSETQ. This CDR3 spans 15 amino acids. The CDR3, as DNA: TGCGCCAGCAGCCCTGGGACAGGGCCTCACAACGTCCTGACTTTC. Its protein product is CASSPGTGPHNVLTF. The full variable domain, completed using reference TRBV5-1 and TRBJ2-6, is KAGVTQTPRYLIKTRGQQVTLSCSPISGHRSVSWYQQTPGQGLQFLFEYFSETQRNKGNFPGRFSGRQFSNSRSEMNVSTLELGDSALYLCASSPGTGPHNVLTFGAGSRLTVL.

This clonotype was seen ten or more times. This chain uses TRBV9 with TRBJ2-7; no clear D gene. The ends were cut back, 3 bases at V and 3 bases at J, with 13 bases in the middle. The CDR3 contains 14 residues. Looked up from germline, CDR1 is SGDLS and CDR2 is YYNGEE. For the CDR3, the DNA is TGTGCCAGCAGCGCCACCAGGACCAGCTACGAGCAGTACTTC. Protein: CASSATRTSYEQYF.

This chain uses TRBV7-2 with TRBJ1-5; D perhaps matches TRBD1 (6 bases). Trimming cost V 2 bases and J 0 bases, with 14 bases left between them. The CDR3 extends over 17 amino acids. Germline lookup yields CDR1 SGHTA and CDR2 FQGNSA. CDR3 DNA: TGTGCCAGCAGCTTAAGCCCCCGGACAGCTAGCAATCAGCCCCAGCATTTT. This codes for CASSLSPRTASNQPQHF.

This clonotype was detected only a few times. The chain is built from TRBV7-2 and TRBJ1-3; D remains ambiguous. The CDR3 covers 15 residues. The V and J ends lost 3 bases and 5 bases respectively, with 14 bases between them. Per the germline V gene, CDR1 is SGHTA and CDR2 is FQGNSA. The CDR3 sequence: CASSLSPNTRNTIYF. The CDR3 DNA sequence: TGTGCCAGCAGCTTGTCTCCAAACACAAGAAACACCATATATTTT.

About this clonotype itself: Since a much larger clone is just one base distant, this may be a read error. The chain has TRBV6-6 and TRBJ2-2; the D gene could be TRBD1 or TRBD2 (6 bases each). Trimming shortened V by 0 bases and J by 5 bases, and 13 bases separated the two germline ends. Germline CDR1 and CDR2: MNHNY and SVGAGI (reference sequence). The CDR3 loop spans 16 amino acids. The CDR3 nucleotides are TGTGCCAGCAGTTACTCTATGGGGGGCACGACCGGGGAGCTGTTTTTT. This translates into CASSYSMGGTTGELFF.

This clonotype was counted many times. V gene TRBV12-3 or TRBV12-4 combines with J gene TRBJ2-1; D is unclear. Trimming removed 6 bases from V and 0 bases from J, with 3 bases in between. The CDR3 runs 12 residues. CDR3 residues: CASRVSYNEQFF. DNA for the CDR3: TGTGCCAGCAGGGTCTCCTACAATGAGCAGTTCTTC.